Below are 3 T cell receptor beta chains sequenced from a single sample in a study of response to subunit inactivated influenza vaccine (dated by TCRdb to the late 2010s). Library preparation employed RT-PCR. TCRdb lists the instrument as Illumina HiSeq 2500. TCRdb cleaned the public reads at Q25 with fastp, built clones with MiXCR and kept in-frame beta chains. Under each unique CDR3 protein, matching rows form one entry showing the most common genes and DNA. Within this sample are fewer than 600,000 distinct CDR3 sequences, with about 7.2% of them counted one time only. The leading ten clones occupy around 13% of the sample. Sequencing used PBMCs from blood, obtained less than 30 months after vaccination. Receptors originate from a man between 45 and 75 years old who received an inactivated influenza vaccine. Donor details come from another sample of the same person, matched by shared clones.

The chain has TRBV7-8 and TRBJ1-1; D is undetermined. V was trimmed by 5 bases and J by 3 bases, leaving 13 bases between them. The CDR3 totals 14 residues. Germline-derived CDR1 and CDR2 are SGHVS and FQNEAQ. The CDR3 nucleotides are TGTGCCAGCAGCCCGCACGCCAGAGACACTGAAGCTTTCTTT. It translates to CASSPHARDTEAFF. Full variable domain (outside the CDR3, taken from reference TRBV7-8 and TRBJ1-1): GAGVSQSPRYKVAKRGQDVALRCDPISGHVSLFWYQQALGQGPEFLTYFQNEAQLDKSGLPSDRFFAERPEGSVSTLKIQRTQQEDSAVYLCASSPHARDTEAFFGQGTRLTVV.

Only a few counts were recorded for this clonotype. The genes are TRBV21-1 and TRBJ2-7; the table's D call of TRBD2 was not tested on the DNA. TRBV21-1 corresponds to a pseudogene. CDR3 length equals 16 residues. The CDR3 spells CASSKGGLVCDHEQYF. For the CDR3, the DNA is TGTGCCAGCAGCAAAGGCGGACTAGTTTGCGATCACGAGCAGTACTTC.

This clonotype was seen ten or more times. The chain carries TRBV20-1 and TRBJ1-5, with 8 positions matching TRBD1. The CDR3 spans 13 residues. V shed 5 bases and J 6 bases; nucleotides not matched to a gene: 6. Germline V CDR1 and CDR2: DFQATT, SNEGSKA (reference sequence). The CDR3 DNA reads TGCAGTGCTCGGACAGGGTCGCGTCAGCCCCAGCATTTT. Its protein is CSARTGSRQPQHF.